What follows are 21 T cell receptor beta chains derived from one specimen sequenced in a study of post-analysis software for immune sequencing data. Their cognate antigens are unknown. Findings and limits, study-wide: Patients carried several TRBV segments more frequently than controls did, and TRBV5-6, TRBV5-1 and TRBV20-1 were among them.

Sequencing libraries made from TCR beta cDNA carried unique molecular identifiers. MiXCR, run by TCRdb on the PCR reads, gives a single entry per CDR3 protein. Here the sample spans roughly 670,000 distinct CDR3 sequences, roughly three fifths being singletons. Sequencing was done on a sample of blood. These receptors all come from a girl aged 2-10 years with multiple sclerosis.

This clonotype was detected a few times. The J gene is TRBJ2-5, the V gene TRBV20-1; TRBD2 agrees at 10 bases. The germline CDR1 and CDR2 sequences are DFQATT and SNEGSKA (reference sequence). The V and J ends lost 5 bases and 2 bases, in that order; junction bases with no gene match: 8. The CDR3 extends over 15 amino acids. The CDR3: CSAPASGGPQETQYF. The CDR3, as DNA: TGCAGTGCTCCAGCTAGCGGGGGACCTCAAGAGACCCAGTACTTC.

The chain combines TRBV5-1 with TRBJ2-7; 9 bases fit TRBD2. Trimming took 3 bases from V and 5 from J; bases not matched to a gene: 9. This CDR3 region has 15 residues. Germline lookup yields CDR1 SGHRS and CDR2 YFSETQ. DNA of the CDR3: TGCGCCAGCAGCTCAGGACTAGCGAGTCGCCACGAGCAGTACTTC. This gives the protein CASSSGLASRHEQYF.

The rearrangement joins TRBV14 to TRBJ2-1; 12 bases line up with TRBD2. Germline-derived CDR1 and CDR2 are SGHDN and FVKESK. Losses at the gene ends were 6 bases for V and 3 bases for J; bases not matched to a gene: 9. The CDR3 consists of 17 residues. CDR3 region: CASSPRLAGEYYNEQFF. In nucleotides, the CDR3 is TGTGCCAGCAGTCCCCGACTAGCGGGAGAATACTACAATGAGCAGTTCTTC.

In its sample, this clonotype was seen once. This chain joins TRBV12-3 or TRBV12-4 and TRBJ2-7; 9 bases align to TRBD2. CDR3 length equals 16 residues. The ends lost 2 bases at V and 3 bases at J; junction bases unmatched: 8. The CDR3 sequence is CASSLWRRTSDYEQYF. CDR3 sequence (DNA): TGTGCCAGCAGTTTATGGCGGAGGACTAGCGACTACGAGCAGTACTTC.

The chain is built from TRBV24-1 and TRBJ2-3; 10 bases match TRBD2. V lost 6 bases to trimming and J lost 7 bases; unmatched junction nucleotides: 9. The CDR3 is made up of 15 amino acids. The germline gives CDR1 KGHDR, CDR2 SFDVKD. This chain's CDR3 is CATSNARTSGYTQYF. DNA for the CDR3: TGTGCCACCAGTAATGCACGGACTAGCGGTTATACGCAGTATTTT.

With respect to this clonotype: At one boundary the junction diverges from the germline segment, which might be a read error. The chain joins TRBV4-1 to TRBJ2-5; 7 bases line up with TRBD2. Looked up from germline, CDR1 is MGHRA and CDR2 is YSYEKL. CDR3 length: 17 residues. The CDR3 nucleotides read TGCGCCAGCAGCCAATCCGTATATTGGGACTACCAAGAGACCCTGTACTTC. Its translation is CASSQSVYWDYQETLYF.

The CDR3 sequence: CASSLRAIGHGYTF. CDR3 coding DNA: TGTGCCAGCAGCTTAAGGGCGATCGGCCATGGCTACACCTTC. V gene TRBV7-2 combines with J gene TRBJ1-2, with no clear D. The CDR3 totals 14 residues. Germline values: CDR1 SGHTA, CDR2 FQGNSA. Trimming removed 2 bases at V and 6 bases at J, with 13 bases between.

This clonotype came up a few times. This chain connects TRBV5-1 to TRBJ2-1; 13 bases map to TRBD2. The V and J ends lost 5 bases and 1 base, in that order; junction bases with no gene match: 3. This CDR3 is built from 16 residues. Germline CDR1 SGHRS, CDR2 YFSETQ. CDR3 region: CASRTSGGASYNEQFF. Here the CDR3 DNA reads TGCGCCAGCAGAACTAGCGGGGGGGCTTCCTACAATGAGCAGTTCTTC.

There are a few counts of this clonotype. The chain has TRBV7-2 and TRBJ2-4; D is ambiguous. The ends were cut back, 7 bases at V and 8 bases at J, with 15 bases in the middle. Germline CDR1 SGHTA, CDR2 FQGNSA. The CDR3 runs to 13 residues. This CDR3 reads CASTEPSSDIQYF. CDR3 in DNA: TGTGCCAGCACCGAACCTTCCTCAGACATTCAGTACTTC.

This chain uses TRBV12-3 or TRBV12-4 with TRBJ1-1, with unresolved D. The CDR3 contains 13 residues. Trimming removed 8 bases at V and 8 bases at J, with 18 bases between. In DNA, the CDR3 is TGTGCCAGCGCGCCACGCCCAGGATTGGAAGCTTTCTTT. It specifies CASAPRPGLEAFF.

The V gene is TRBV7-2, the J gene TRBJ2-1; 8 bases agree with TRBD2. Germline V lookup: CDR1 SGHTA, CDR2 FQGNSA. CDR3 length: 14 residues. V lost 4 bases, J lost 8 bases, and 7 bases stayed unmatched. As DNA, the CDR3 is TGTGCCAGCAGCTCCCGGACTAGCATCCATGAGCAGTTCTTC. Translated: CASSSRTSIHEQFF.

This chain joins TRBV20-1 and TRBJ2-1, with TRBD2 matching over 13 bases. The V segment lost 5 bases and the J segment 9 bases; nucleotides outside the gene matches: 7. The CDR3 is made up of 14 amino acids. The germline gives CDR1 DFQATT, CDR2 SNEGSKA (reference sequence). CDR3 residues: CSAGGLAGESEQFF. In DNA, the CDR3 is TGCAGTGCTGGCGGACTAGCGGGAGAGAGTGAGCAGTTCTTC.

The chain combines TRBV12-3 or TRBV12-4 with TRBJ2-5; a weak D match, TRBD1 (6 bases). This CDR3 is 14 amino acids long. V gave up 7 bases and J gave up 10 bases, with 22 bases separating them. CDR3 region: CASTPEGVRSGQYF. For the CDR3, the DNA is TGTGCCAGCACCCCCGAGGGGGTCCGGTCAGGCCAGTACTTC.

The gene calls are TRBV7-2 and TRBJ2-3, with D unclear. Germline V gene data show CDR1 as SGHTA and CDR2 as FQGNSA. V shed 10 bases and J shed 3 bases, with 8 bases lying between them. This CDR3 region has 11 residues. The CDR3 region is CAIPLTDTQYF. For the CDR3, the DNA is TGTGCCATCCCTCTAACAGATACGCAGTATTTT.

This chain connects TRBV20-1 to TRBJ1-4, with D perhaps TRBD1 (6 bases). The ends were cut back, 5 bases at V and 8 bases at J, with 18 bases in the middle. Per germline, CDR1 DFQATT and CDR2 SNEGSKA (reference sequence). The CDR3 is 14 amino acids. CDR3 sequence (DNA): TGCAGTGCTCAAAATACAGGGCATTCCGAAAAACTGTTTTTT. Its translation: CSAQNTGHSEKLFF.

This chain connects TRBV28 to TRBJ2-7; tentatively, D is TRBD2 (6 bases). The CDR3 consists of 16 residues. Germline lookup yields CDR1 MDHEN and CDR2 SYDVKM. The V and J ends lost 2 bases and 5 bases respectively, with 19 bases between them. In DNA form, the CDR3 reads TGTGCCAGCAGTTTACTGGAGGGTTCAAGGGCGGACGAGCAGTACTTC. Encoded protein: CASSLLEGSRADEQYF. The full variable domain, rest sourced from reference TRBV28 and TRBJ2-7, is DVKVTQSSRYLVKRTGEKVFLECVQDMDHENMFWYRQDPGLGLRLIYFSYDVKMKEKGDIPEGYSVSREKKERFSLILESASTNQTSMYLCASSLLEGSRADEQYFGPGTRLTVT.

V and J are TRBV29-1 and TRBJ2-5; D is possibly TRBD1 or TRBD2 (5 bases each). The length of the CDR3 is 12 residues. Germline V gene data show CDR1 as SQVTM and CDR2 as ANQGSEA. V gave up 8 bases and J gave up 4 bases, with 14 bases separating them. This CDR3 is CSSGDQGETQYF. The CDR3 DNA follows: TGCAGCTCTGGGGACCAGGGAGAGACCCAGTACTTC.

V usage is TRBV29-1 and J usage is TRBJ1-2; D is ambiguous. Between the trimmed V and J ends, which lost 4 bases and 7 bases, there was a span of 16 bases. The CDR3 spans 13 residues. The germline CDR1 and CDR2 sequences are SQVTM and ANQGSEA. The CDR3 reads CSVGSRVGGGYTF. The CDR3 coding sequence is TGCAGCGTTGGGTCTAGGGTAGGAGGTGGCTACACCTTC.

This clonotype was counted only a few times. This sequence joins TRBV7-6 and TRBJ2-5; the D is unclear. The CDR3 covers 16 residues. The germline gives CDR1 SGHVS, CDR2 FNYEAQ. Trimming stripped 0 bases from V and 0 bases from J, with 11 bases between. The CDR3, as DNA: TGTGCCAGCAGCTTAGCGGCTAGGGCTTACCAAGAGACCCAGTACTTC. It is translated as CASSLAARAYQETQYF.

The count of this clonotype is one. CDR3 DNA: TGCGCCAGCAGCCCGGACAGGGAAGGCGGGTACGAGCAGTACTTC. The encoded protein is CASSPDREGGYEQYF. The rearrangement uses TRBV5-1 and TRBJ2-7; the match to TRBD1 covers 8 bases. Looked up from germline, CDR1 is SGHRS and CDR2 is YFSETQ. The V gene end was trimmed by 4 bases and the J gene end by 4 bases; junction bases not matched to a gene: 10. The CDR3 loop spans 15 amino acids.

With regard to this clonotype: A much larger clone sits a single nucleotide away, making a read error possible. In DNA form, the CDR3 reads TGTGCCAGCAGCGTAGAGTACAATGAGCAGTTCTTC. Translating it yields CASSVEYNEQFF. The chain recombines TRBV9 with TRBJ2-1; D not resolved. The ends were cut back, 0 bases at V and 4 bases at J, with 2 bases in the middle. This CDR3 has 12 residues. Germline lookup yields CDR1 SGDLS and CDR2 YYNGEE.